This entry features one T cell receptor beta chain sequence. What it binds is not known. The sample is drawn from a study of cytomegalovirus exposure and HLA in healthy donors. Study summary: A prior analysis found 117 million unique TCR beta sequences from about 179 million T cells.

The PCR had 60 Vbeta and 13 Jbeta primers. Generated by immunoSEQ multiplex PCR, the TCRdb table keeps only in-frame clones and is missing some. The data show about 200,000 clones, under 80% seen once. Whole-study findings and limits: Indistinguishability led to the exclusion of some V segments, TRBV6-2 and TRBV6-3 included. Immune exposure information available was restricted to CMV serostatus.

The V and J ends lost 5 bases and 8 bases, in that order; junction bases with no gene match: 8. This CDR3 comprises 14 residues. Germline V gene data show CDR1 as SGHTA and CDR2 as FQGTGA. V usage is TRBV7-3 and J usage is TRBJ2-1, with 8 bases lining up with TRBD2. The sequence was collected from a girl under 10 years old in good health and CMV-seronegative. The sequencing input was PBMCs. CDR3 in amino acids: CASSATGGPDEQFF. CDR3 coding DNA: TGTGCCAGCAGCGCTACGGGGGGGCCGGATGAGCAGTTCTTC.